The rows below give T cell receptor beta chains drawn from one sample of a study of CD8 T cells in ankylosing spondylitis. TCRdb independently ran MiXCR on the 5' RACE reads; one entry per CDR3 protein. Here the sample spans roughly 490,000 distinct CDR3 sequences, about 5% being singletons. The sample consisted of blood, either unsorted or a sorted T cell fraction (not recorded which). These TCRs come from a male donor with ankylosing spondylitis. CDR3s include the opening cysteine and the closing phenylalanine or tryptophan.

v_call: TRBV7-9
j_call: TRBJ2-3
cdr3_aa: CASSSGQGFPDTQYF

v_call: TRBV4-2
j_call: TRBJ2-7
cdr3_aa: CASSQDRAGREQYF

v_call: TRBV11-2
j_call: TRBJ1-1
cdr3_aa: CASSSRGTENTEAFF

v_call: TRBV7-9
j_call: TRBJ2-7
cdr3_aa: CASTGGSYEQYF

v_call: TRBV4-3
j_call: TRBJ2-3
cdr3_aa: CASSQATPLQGDTQYF

v_call: TRBV7-9
j_call: TRBJ2-1
cdr3_aa: CASSPRGASGGNEQFF

v_call: TRBV28
j_call: TRBJ1-1
cdr3_aa: CASSPWLAGRDTEAFF

v_call: TRBV29-1
j_call: TRBJ2-5
cdr3_aa: CSTGQQEETQYF

v_call: TRBV29-1
j_call: TRBJ2-5
cdr3_aa: CSVADRGGETQYF

v_call: TRBV29-1
j_call: TRBJ1-2
cdr3_aa: CSVGYYTF

v_call: TRBV7-2
j_call: TRBJ2-3
cdr3_aa: CASSSLAGGQRDTQYF

v_call: TRBV6-5
j_call: TRBJ1-5
cdr3_aa: CASSYSRPRASNQPQHF

v_call: TRBV30
j_call: TRBJ1-4
cdr3_aa: CAWGGPLREKLFF

v_call: TRBV29-1
j_call: TRBJ2-3
cdr3_aa: CSVESGRGDTQYF

v_call: TRBV20-1
j_call: TRBJ1-4
cdr3_aa: CSAGDRYREKLFF

v_call: TRBV24-1
j_call: TRBJ2-1
cdr3_aa: CATSAAGQDYNEQFF

v_call: TRBV6-4
j_call: TRBJ1-6
cdr3_aa: CASGIRENSPLHF

v_call: TRBV7-2
j_call: TRBJ2-3
cdr3_aa: CASSLTPAVASTDTQYF

v_call: TRBV6-1
j_call: TRBJ2-7
cdr3_aa: CASSEYVPGYEQYF

v_call: TRBV15
j_call: TRBJ1-1
cdr3_aa: CATSRDGEDTEAFF

v_call: TRBV5-6
j_call: TRBJ2-7
cdr3_aa: CAMGPGPGMGVKQYF

v_call: TRBV6-1
j_call: TRBJ1-1
cdr3_aa: CASRELPTRGEAFF

v_call: TRBV20-1
j_call: TRBJ2-7
cdr3_aa: CGTENSGYEQYF

v_call: TRBV6-2/TRBV6-3
j_call: TRBJ1-2
cdr3_aa: CASTRTGVGYTF

v_call: TRBV20-1
j_call: TRBJ2-5
cdr3_aa: CSARDRETQYF

v_call: TRBV12-3/TRBV12-4
j_call: TRBJ2-7
cdr3_aa: CASSKPGQLFEQYF

v_call: TRBV5-1
j_call: TRBJ2-7
cdr3_aa: CASSPDGGGQGGEQYF